The TCR beta chain described here comes from a study of T cell changes during pregnancy in multiple sclerosis. CDR1 is SEHNR, CDR2 FQNEAQ, per germline (reference sequence). The V end was cut by 1 base, the J end by 3 bases, with 4 bases between. The CDR3 runs 12 residues. The protocol was immunoSEQ multiplex PCR, while the TCRdb copy is restricted to in-frame clones and leaves out a portion. The sample includes fewer than 40,000 clones, roughly nine tenths seen only once; the top ten take 0.45% to 0.55%. This specimen consisted of CD4+ T cells from peripheral blood mononuclear cells, obtained in the first trimester of pregnancy. V gene TRBV7-9 combines with J gene TRBJ2-7; no clear D gene. This TCR was sampled from a female donor in good health, enrolled as a control in a pregnancy study. This CDR3 is CASSLVSYEQYF. The CDR3 bases are TGTGCCAGCAGCTTAGTCAGCTACGAGCAGTACTTC.